These T cell receptor beta chains were read from a single sample in a study of cytomegalovirus exposure and HLA in healthy donors. Only in-frame clones appear in the TCRdb table, and some are missing; sequencing was by immunoSEQ multiplex PCR. The data hold 150,000 to 250,000 clones, with 82% observed a single time. The sample comprised PBMCs. The receptors originated from a woman in her fifties or sixties in good health and CMV-seropositive. CDR3s include the opening cysteine and the closing phenylalanine or tryptophan. The D gene is left open where the match is weak. The size field is filled for only some rows; it gives once, few, many or a size class.

d_gene,v_gene,j_gene,abundance,CDR3nt,CDR3aa
-,TRBV2,TRBJ1-2,-,TGTGCCAGCAGGGATCGGCCGAGGGTTCAAAACTATGGCTACACCTTC,CASRDRPRVQNYGYTF
-,TRBV5-4,TRBJ2-5,-,TGTGCCAGCAGCTTGGCCGTGGGACAACAAGAGACCCAGTACTTC,CASSLAVGQQETQYF
TRBD2,TRBV5-1,TRBJ2-2,-,TGCGCCAGCAGCTTTAGCGGGCCGAACACCGGGGAGCTGTTTTTT,CASSFSGPNTGELFF
-,TRBV5-1,TRBJ2-5,once,TGCGCCAGCAGCTCCCCACGGACAGACCAAGAGACCCAGTACTTC,CASSSPRTDQETQYF
TRBD1,TRBV7-2,TRBJ1-2,-,TGTGCCAGCAGCTTAGCGCCCCTCCCGGGACAGTACGCGTATGGCTACACCTTC,CASSLAPLPGQYAYGYTF
-,TRBV5-4,TRBJ2-7,-,TGTGCCAGCAGCTCCTTTACTAGGCTAGGCGAGCAGTACTTC,CASSSFTRLGEQYF
TRBD2,TRBV5-1,TRBJ2-1,-,TGCGCCAGCAGCTTGCCGGGACTAGCGAATGAGCAGTTCTTC,CASSLPGLANEQFF
-,TRBV27,TRBJ2-1,-,TGTGCCAGCAGTTTCGCGGGACCGAACAATGAGCAGTTCTTC,CASSFAGPNNEQFF
TRBD1,TRBV5-5,TRBJ2-7,-,TGTGCCAGCAGCTTGGGGCCAGGGGGCGCCTACGAGCAGTACTTC,CASSLGPGGAYEQYF
TRBD2,TRBV30,TRBJ2-3,once,TGTGCCGTAGCGGGATCCGTGTATACGCAGTATTTT,CAVAGSVYTQYF
-,TRBV28,TRBJ1-5,-,TGTGCCAGCAGGCCCACCTTAGGGCGGGCCAATCAGCCCCAGCATTTT,CASRPTLGRANQPQHF
-,TRBV19,TRBJ1-2,-,TGTGCCAGTAGGCTTCCGGGACATAACTATGGCTACACCTTC,CASRLPGHNYGYTF
TRBD1,TRBV6-1,TRBJ2-7,-,TGTGCCAGCAGTGAAGACGGGACAGGGATCTACGAGCAGTACTTC,CASSEDGTGIYEQYF
-,TRBV7-3,TRBJ2-1,once,TGTGCCAGCAGCTTAGGGCGCCAGGGAGAGCAGTTCTTC,CASSLGRQGEQFF
-,TRBV7-9,TRBJ1-1,-,TGTGCCAGCAGTTGGGGGGGGAACACTGAAGCTTTCTTT,CASSWGGNTEAFF
-,TRBV2,TRBJ2-1,-,TGTGCCAGCAGTGAAGGGGGGGACGAGCAGTTCTTC,CASSEGGDEQFF
TRBD1,TRBV6-1,TRBJ2-7,few,TGTGCCAGCAGTCCTGGGACAGGGGCTGACGAGCAGTACTTC,CASSPGTGADEQYF
TRBD1,TRBV28,TRBJ2-5,-,TGTGCCAGCAGTAGTACCGGGACAGAAGAGACCCAGTACTTC,CASSSTGTEETQYF
-,TRBV27,TRBJ1-2,few,TGTGCCAGCAAATTGCGTTGGGGCTACACCTTC,CASKLRWGYTF
-,TRBV28,TRBJ1-2,-,TGTGCCAGCAGTTTACCCGACTGGGGGCTAGGGGCAGGCTACACCTTC,CASSLPDWGLGAGYTF
-,TRBV9,TRBJ2-3,-,TGTGCCAGCAGCGTAGGGTTGGAGCTCACAGATACGCAGTATTTT,CASSVGLELTDTQYF
TRBD1,TRBV10-2,TRBJ2-7,few,TGCGCCAGCAGTGAGTCGCCGACAGGGGACGAGCAGTACTTC,CASSESPTGDEQYF
-,TRBV6-6,TRBJ1-4,-,TGTGCCAGCAGTTACTTGGCAGGGAACGAAAAACTGTTTTTT,CASSYLAGNEKLFF
-,TRBV15,TRBJ2-4,few,TGTGCCACCAGCAGAGATACAGCATCCCAGAGGTACTTC,CATSRDTASQRYF
-,TRBV6-5,TRBJ2-1,-,TGTGCCAGCAGCCGGACTGAGAATGAGCAGTTCTTC,CASSRTENEQFF